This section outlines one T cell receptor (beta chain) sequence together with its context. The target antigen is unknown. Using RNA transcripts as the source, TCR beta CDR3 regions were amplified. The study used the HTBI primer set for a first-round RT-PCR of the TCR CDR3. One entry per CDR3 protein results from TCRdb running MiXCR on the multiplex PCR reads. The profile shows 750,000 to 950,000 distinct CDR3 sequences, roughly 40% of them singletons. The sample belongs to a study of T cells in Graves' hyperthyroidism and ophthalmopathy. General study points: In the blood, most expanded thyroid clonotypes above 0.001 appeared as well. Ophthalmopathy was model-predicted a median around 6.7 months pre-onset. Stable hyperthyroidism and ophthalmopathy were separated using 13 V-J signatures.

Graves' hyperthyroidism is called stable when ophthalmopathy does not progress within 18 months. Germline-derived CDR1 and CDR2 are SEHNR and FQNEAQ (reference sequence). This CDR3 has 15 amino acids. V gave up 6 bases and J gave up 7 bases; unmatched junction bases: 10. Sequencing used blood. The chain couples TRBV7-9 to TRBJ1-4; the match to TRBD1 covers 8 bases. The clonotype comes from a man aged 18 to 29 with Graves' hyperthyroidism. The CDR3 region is CASSYRTGTGEKLFF. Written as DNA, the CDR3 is TGTGCCAGCAGTTACAGGACAGGGACGGGTGAAAAACTGTTTTTT.